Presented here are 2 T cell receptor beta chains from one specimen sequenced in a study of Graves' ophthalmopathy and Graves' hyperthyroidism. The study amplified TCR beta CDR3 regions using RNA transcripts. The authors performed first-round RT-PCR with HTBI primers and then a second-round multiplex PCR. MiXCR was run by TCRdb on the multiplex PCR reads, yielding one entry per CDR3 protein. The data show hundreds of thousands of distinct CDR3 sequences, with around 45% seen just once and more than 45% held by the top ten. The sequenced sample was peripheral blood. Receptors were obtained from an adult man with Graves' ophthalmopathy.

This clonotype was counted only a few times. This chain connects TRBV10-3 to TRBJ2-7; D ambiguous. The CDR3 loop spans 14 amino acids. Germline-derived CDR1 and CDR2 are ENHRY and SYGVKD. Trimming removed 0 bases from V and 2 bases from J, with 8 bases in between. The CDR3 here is CAISESTQAYEQYF. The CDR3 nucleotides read TGTGCCATCAGTGAGTCCACTCAAGCCTACGAGCAGTACTTC.

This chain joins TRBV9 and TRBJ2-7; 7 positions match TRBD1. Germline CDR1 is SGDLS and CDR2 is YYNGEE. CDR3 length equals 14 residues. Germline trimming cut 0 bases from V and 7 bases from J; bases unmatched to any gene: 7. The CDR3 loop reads CASSVADRADEQYF. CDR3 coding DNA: TGTGCCAGCAGCGTAGCAGACAGGGCCGATGAGCAGTACTTC.